This T cell receptor (beta chain) was profiled in a study of blood T cell repertoires in COVID-19. Study-level background: Sites across the United States, Italy and Spain contributed samples from acute and convalescent COVID-19. T cells, B-cell-depleted T cells, or PBMCs supplied cDNA or gDNA.

Original processing methods: The authors estimated nucleated cell counts from reference gene primer amplification. Clones were read by immunoSEQ multiplex PCR, and TCRdb kept only the in-frame ones, dropping some. V, J and clone size derive from that table, while D and trimming were established from the DNA sequence. The sample contains approximately 60,000 clones, more than 70% of which appear only once. The TCR comes from a man aged 55 to 70 with active or convalescent COVID-19. The sequenced sample consisted of peripheral blood.

CDR3 sequence (DNA): TGTGCCATCAGTGATGCGGGACAGGGGCTGACTGCCTATGGCTACACCTTC. Its protein product is CAISDAGQGLTAYGYTF. The chain employs TRBV10-3 and TRBJ1-2; TRBD1 aligns across 10 bases. Unmatched junction bases numbered 11, after V lost 3 bases and J lost 4 bases. The CDR3 spans 17 residues. Germline CDR1 and CDR2: ENHRY and SYGVKD.